Each of the 32 T cell receptor beta chains below was sequenced from the same sample in a study of blood T cells in healthy people across ages. A sample-barcoded 5' primer and a J-beta primer mix were used in a second PCR of about 7 to 12 cycles. TCRdb recomputed calls from the 5' RACE reads with MiXCR, one row per CDR3 protein. The sample yields 540,000 or so distinct CDR3 sequences, roughly 48% seen once. Input material: blood. The receptors derive from a man aged 80 or over in good health.

This chain connects TRBV7-2 to TRBJ2-5, with unresolved D. The J call is in doubt because the DNA end fits TRBJ2-7 better. CDR1 is SGHTA, CDR2 FQGNSA, per germline. The CDR3 loop spans 12 amino acids. The CDR3 DNA is TGTGCCAGCAGCTCCGGCTACGACGAGCAGTACTTC. Protein sequence: CASSSGYDEQYF.

This chain connects TRBV5-1 to TRBJ2-7, with D possibly TRBD2 on 6 matching bases. The germline V and J ends were trimmed by 4 bases and 1 base, with 12 bases remaining between them. Germline V gene sequence: CDR1 SGHRS, CDR2 YFSETQ. The CDR3 is 14 amino acids. CDR3: CASSVAGMSYEQYF. CDR3 in DNA: TGCGCCAGCAGCGTGGCGGGGATGTCCTACGAGCAGTACTTC.

The rearrangement joins TRBV20-1 to TRBJ2-3; D might be TRBD2 (6 bases). Germline CDR1 and CDR2: DFQATT and SNEGSKA (reference sequence). V lost 0 bases, J lost 0 bases, and 10 bases lay in between. The CDR3 runs 15 residues. CDR3 protein: CSARERGSSTDTQYF. The DNA of the CDR3 is TGCAGTGCTAGAGAACGGGGGTCGAGCACAGATACGCAGTATTTT.

The chain couples TRBV10-3 to TRBJ1-6; D call uncertain. Per the germline V gene, CDR1 is ENHRY and CDR2 is SYGVKD. The CDR3 is made up of 13 amino acids. V was trimmed by 7 bases and J by 7 bases, leaving 11 bases between them. The CDR3 region has the DNA TGTGCCATCACCTCCGAGGTGAATTCACCCCTCCACTTT. It codes for CAITSEVNSPLHF.

The rearrangement uses TRBV4-2 and TRBJ2-1, with TRBD2 matching over 8 bases. With 4 bases clipped from V and 4 bases from J, the junction kept 12 bases outside the gene matches. Germline V gene lookup returns CDR1 LGHNA and CDR2 YNFKEQ. The length of the CDR3 is 17 residues. DNA of the CDR3: TGTGCCAGCAGCCGCCGGGCGCAGCGGGGGAGGTACAATGAGCAGTTCTTC. Its translation: CASSRRAQRGRYNEQFF.

This rearrangement joins TRBV6-2 or TRBV6-3 to TRBJ2-7; unclear D gene. Looked up from germline, CDR1 is MNHEY and CDR2 is SVGEGT. Deletions cut 4 bases from V and 2 bases from J, with 9 bases between. This CDR3 has 13 residues. CDR3 in DNA: TGTGCCAGCAGTTTCGGCAGGACCTACGAGCAGTACTTC. Translation: CASSFGRTYEQYF.

V is TRBV29-1 and J is TRBJ2-1; TRBD1 matches at 9 bases. The CDR3 extends over 15 amino acids. With 3 bases clipped from V and 9 bases from J, the junction kept 12 bases outside the gene matches. Germline V CDR1 and CDR2: SQVTM, ANQGSEA. The CDR3 here is CSVEVGDRAPGEQFF. In DNA form, the CDR3 reads TGCAGCGTTGAGGTCGGGGACAGGGCTCCCGGTGAGCAGTTCTTC.

The chain uses TRBV4-1 and TRBJ2-7; weak D call: TRBD1 (5 bases). The CDR3 loop spans 16 amino acids. Trimming shortened V by 1 base and J by 0 bases, and 13 bases separated the two germline ends. CDR1 MGHRA and CDR2 YSYEKL come from the germline V gene. The CDR3 is CASSQVNNRNSYEQYF. The CDR3 bases are TGCGCCAGCAGCCAAGTTAACAACAGGAACTCCTACGAGCAGTACTTC.

Details on this clonotype: A much larger clone is a single base away; this may be a read error. This chain uses TRBV6-5 with TRBJ2-7, with 8 bases identical to TRBD2. Per germline, CDR1 MNHEY and CDR2 SVGAGI. This CDR3 is built from 15 residues. This chain's CDR3 is CVSGRPGLDPYEQYF. CDR3 coding DNA: TGTGTCAGCGGACGACCGGGACTAGACCCCTACGAGCAGTACTTC.

The table lists this clonotype with many counts. CDR3 sequence (DNA): TGCAGCGTTGAAGGGGAGAGCTCCTACGAGCAGTACTTC. It is translated as CSVEGESSYEQYF. The chain links TRBV29-1 to TRBJ2-7; TRBD2 might be the D (5 bases). Germline V gene sequence: CDR1 SQVTM, CDR2 ANQGSEA. V lost 1 base to trimming and J lost 0 bases, with 7 bases between them. This CDR3 has 13 amino acids.

The V and J genes are TRBV6-5 and TRBJ1-1; the match to TRBD1 covers 7 bases. Trimming at V came to 4 bases and at J to 3 bases, leaving 11 bases not matched to a gene. Per germline, CDR1 MNHEY and CDR2 SVGAGI. The CDR3 loop spans 16 amino acids. The CDR3 reads CASSFRKTGRDTEAFF. Written as DNA, the CDR3 is TGTGCCAGCAGTTTCCGTAAGACAGGGAGGGACACTGAAGCTTTCTTT.

This chain joins TRBV4-3 and TRBJ2-1; 12 bases map to TRBD2. The V and J ends lost 4 bases and 8 bases, in that order; junction bases with no gene match: 12. The CDR3 is 17 amino acids. Germline CDR1 LGHNA, CDR2 YSLEER. Here the CDR3 DNA reads TGCGCCAGCAGCCCCGGACGACTAGCGGGAGAAATCCATGAGCAGTTCTTC. Its translation is CASSPGRLAGEIHEQFF.

The V call is TRBV29-1, the J call TRBJ2-5, with 9 bases fitting TRBD1. The end of the DNA fits TRBJ2-7 better, so the J call may be wrong. The CDR3 runs 14 residues. The V gene's germline CDR1 is SQVTM and CDR2 ANQGSEA. DNA of the CDR3: TGCAGCGTTGATAAGGGACAGGGCGGTGGCGAGCAGTACTTC. Amino acid sequence: CSVDKGQGGGEQYF.

The gene calls are TRBV20-1 and TRBJ2-1, with TRBD1 matching over 8 bases. Germline V CDR1 and CDR2: DFQATT, SNEGSKA (reference sequence). This CDR3 region has 15 residues. V lost 3 bases to trimming and J lost 8 bases; unmatched junction nucleotides: 12. The CDR3 sequence is CSARTRGTGLDEQFF. CDR3 in DNA: TGCAGTGCTAGGACCCGCGGGACAGGCTTGGATGAGCAGTTCTTC.

This clonotype was seen a single time. At one end the junction does not follow the germline gene, possibly because of a read error. The chain has TRBV24-1 and TRBJ2-5; TRBD1 is a possible D gene (6 bases). Germline V lookup: CDR1 KGHDR, CDR2 SFDVKD. The CDR3 extends over 18 amino acids. The CDR3 loop is CATSDPSAIDRSQGTQYF. The CDR3 DNA reads TGTGCCACCAGTGACCCCAGCGCGATAGACAGGAGCCAAGGGACCCAGTACTTC.

The chain joins TRBV28 to TRBJ2-7, with 8 bases identical to TRBD1. The CDR3 covers 15 residues. Germline V gene lookup returns CDR1 MDHEN and CDR2 SYDVKM. V lost 6 bases, J lost 1 base, and 8 bases stayed unmatched. The DNA for the CDR3 is TGTGCCAGCAGCCCAGGGGGCACAGGGTCCTACGAGCAGTACTTC. Protein sequence: CASSPGGTGSYEQYF.

This clonotype was detected only a few times. The chain uses TRBV20-1 and TRBJ2-7; D may be TRBD1 or TRBD2 (6 bases each). The germline V and J ends were trimmed by 7 bases and 0 bases, with 19 bases remaining between them. Germline assignment: CDR1 DFQATT and CDR2 SNEGSKA (reference sequence). The CDR3 is 15 amino acids. This CDR3 reads CSVAPGGKSSYEQYF. The CDR3 bases are TGCAGTGTTGCCCCCGGGGGCAAAAGCTCCTACGAGCAGTACTTC.

This clonotype has ten or more counts. In DNA form, the CDR3 reads TGTGCCAGCAGTAACCCCTCTGGACTAGCGGGAGTCTTAGATACGCAGTATTTT. Translating gives CASSNPSGLAGVLDTQYF. The chain joins TRBV9 to TRBJ2-3; 13 bases fit TRBD2. The germline gives CDR1 SGDLS, CDR2 YYNGEE. V trimming: 5 bases; J trimming: 5 bases; junction bases outside the gene matches: 14. The CDR3 loop spans 18 amino acids.

This chain joins TRBV6-5 and TRBJ2-5, with 11 bases lining up with TRBD2. Losses at the gene ends were 6 bases for V and 7 bases for J; bases not matched to a gene: 10. Germline V lookup: CDR1 MNHEY, CDR2 SVGAGI. This CDR3 has 15 residues. The CDR3 region is CASRLAGGIQGTQYF. Written as DNA, the CDR3 is TGTGCCAGCAGGCTAGCGGGGGGCATTCAGGGGACCCAGTACTTC.

The chain carries TRBV2 and TRBJ2-1, with D unclear. The CDR3 totals 13 residues. Germline loops: CDR1 SNHLY, CDR2 FYNNEI. Between the trimmed V and J ends, which lost 3 bases and 10 bases, there was a span of 13 bases. The CDR3 nucleotides read TGTGCCAGCAGTGAGATCGGGCGTTGGGAGCAGTTCTTC. Its translation is CASSEIGRWEQFF.

This chain joins TRBV6-6 and TRBJ1-2; tentatively, D is TRBD1 (5 bases). This CDR3 region has 14 residues. From germline, CDR1 is MNHNY and CDR2 SVGAGI (reference sequence). Trimming removed 5 bases from V and 8 bases from J, with 18 bases in between. The chain's CDR3 is CASSPGEAMSGYTF. The CDR3 DNA reads TGTGCCAGCAGTCCGGGGGAGGCGATGTCGGGCTACACCTTC.

The chain uses TRBV7-3 and TRBJ2-2; D may correspond to TRBD1 or TRBD2 (5 bases each). The CDR3 consists of 14 residues. V was clipped by 5 bases and J by 7 bases, with 14 bases between them. The V gene's germline CDR1 is SGHTA and CDR2 FQGTGA. The CDR3 region has the DNA TGTGCCAGCAGCGTAATAGGGGCGGGCGGGGAGCTGTTTTTT. It yields the protein CASSVIGAGGELFF.

This clonotype has more than one count but fewer than ten. This rearrangement joins TRBV7-2 to TRBJ1-2, with D maybe TRBD1 (5 bases). The CDR3 is 15 residues long. The germline gives CDR1 SGHTA, CDR2 FQGNSA. Trimming stripped 4 bases from V and 5 bases from J, with 17 bases between. This chain's CDR3 is CASSSEIRDGYGYTF. DNA for the CDR3: TGTGCCAGCAGCTCCGAGATCCGGGACGGTTATGGCTACACCTTC.

Here the CDR3 reads CASSRGTPRTYEQYF. The CDR3 DNA reads as TGTGCCAGCAGTAGAGGGACGCCGAGAACCTACGAGCAGTACTTC. The V and J genes are TRBV27 and TRBJ2-7, with D perhaps being TRBD1 or TRBD2 (5 bases each). Trimming left V 5 bases short and J 2 bases short, with 16 bases between. The germline gives CDR1 MNHEY, CDR2 SMNVEV (reference sequence). This CDR3 has 15 residues.

The V gene is TRBV25-1, the J gene TRBJ2-5, with 9 bases that match TRBD1. The V gene's germline CDR1 is MGHDK and CDR2 SYGVNS. V lost 5 bases to trimming and J lost 6 bases; unmatched junction nucleotides: 1. CDR3 length: 12 residues. CDR3 DNA: TGTGCCAGCAGTACAGGGGGCAAGACCCAGTACTTC. Translation gives CASSTGGKTQYF.

This clonotype appeared once. A read error may be the cause here, since a much bigger clone is one base away. The chain has TRBV6-6 and TRBJ2-3, with D perhaps matching TRBD2 (5 bases). The CDR3 loop spans 13 amino acids. The germline gives CDR1 MNHNY, CDR2 SVGAGI (reference sequence). V lost 7 bases and J 6 bases, leaving 14 bases between the germline ends. The CDR3 reads CASKPTRADTQYF. Written as DNA, the CDR3 is TGTGCCAGCAAGCCAACTAGAGCGGATACGCAGTATTTT.

This chain uses TRBV7-2 with TRBJ2-3; 8 nucleotides line up with TRBD1. CDR1 is SGHTA and CDR2 is FQGNSA in the germline V gene. This CDR3 has 15 residues. With 0 bases clipped from V and 6 bases from J, the junction kept 5 bases outside the gene matches. The CDR3 region is CASSLASRGQDTQYF. CDR3 in DNA: TGTGCCAGCAGCTTAGCGAGCAGGGGGCAGGATACGCAGTATTTT.

The genes are TRBV4-3 and TRBJ2-7, with D possibly TRBD1 on 6 matching bases. Germline V lookup: CDR1 LGHNA, CDR2 YSLEER. Trimming removed 5 bases at V and 1 base at J, with 12 bases between. The CDR3 extends over 14 amino acids. CDR3 bases: TGCGCCAGCAGCTTGCACAGGGTTTCCTACGAGCAGTACTTC. It codes for CASSLHRVSYEQYF.

This clonotype turned up a few times. The chain employs TRBV15 and TRBJ1-2; D may be TRBD1 (5 bases). Germline V gene lookup returns CDR1 LNHNV and CDR2 YYDKDF (reference sequence). The V and J ends lost 5 bases and 4 bases respectively, with 20 bases between them. The CDR3 contains 16 residues. CDR3 sequence (DNA): TGTGCCACCAGCTCTGAGCCCAGGGTCTCTTTCTATGGCTACACCTTC. Translation: CATSSEPRVSFYGYTF.

The gene calls are TRBV10-3 and TRBJ2-1; D remains ambiguous. Germline-derived CDR1 and CDR2 are ENHRY and SYGVKD. This CDR3 comprises 12 residues. The V gene lost 6 bases and the J gene lost 7 bases, with 10 bases spanning the gap. The CDR3 loop reads CAIRGSQNEQFF. CDR3 coding DNA: TGTGCCATCAGGGGCTCGCAGAATGAGCAGTTCTTC.

CDR3 residues: CSVRDPVYNEQFF. The CDR3 DNA follows: TGCAGTGTTAGGGACCCCGTCTACAATGAGCAGTTCTTC. V is TRBV20-1 and J is TRBJ2-1; D may correspond to TRBD1 or TRBD2 (5 bases each). CDR1 and CDR2 from the germline V gene are DFQATT and SNEGSKA (reference sequence). V was clipped by 7 bases and J by 3 bases, with 13 bases between them. This CDR3 region has 13 residues.

A remark on this clonotype: This sequence may be a read error, since a much larger clone differs from it by one base. This chain joins TRBV6-6 and TRBJ1-2, with no clear D. The germline V gene has CDR1 MNHNY and CDR2 SVGAGI (reference sequence). The CDR3 consists of 15 residues. CDR3 nucleotides: TGTGTCAGCAGTTACACCGCCGGAGGTTTCGATGGCTACACCTTC. It translates to CVSSYTAGGFDGYTF.